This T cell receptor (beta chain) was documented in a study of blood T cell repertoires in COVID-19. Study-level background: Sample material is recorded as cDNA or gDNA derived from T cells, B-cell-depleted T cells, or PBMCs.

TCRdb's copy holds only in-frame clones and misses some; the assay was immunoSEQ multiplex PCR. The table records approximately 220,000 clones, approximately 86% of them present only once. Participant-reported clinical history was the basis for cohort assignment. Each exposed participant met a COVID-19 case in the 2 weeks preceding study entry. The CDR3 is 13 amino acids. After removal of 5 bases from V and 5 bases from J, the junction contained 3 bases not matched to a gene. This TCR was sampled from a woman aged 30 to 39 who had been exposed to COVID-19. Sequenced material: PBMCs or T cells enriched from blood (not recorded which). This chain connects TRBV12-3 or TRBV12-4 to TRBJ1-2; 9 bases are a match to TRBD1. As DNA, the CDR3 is TGTGCCAGCAGTCATGGACAGGGGTATGGCTACACCTTC. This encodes CASSHGQGYGYTF.